The 13 T cell receptor beta chains in this list originate from one sample, sequenced in a study of shared clonotypes between healthy human individuals (dated by TCRdb to 2018 to 2020). Receptor amplification or capture employed the immunoSEQ multiplex PCR assay. Drawn from immuneACCESS, this table holds only the in-frame rearrangements with V and J called that TCRdb kept. Clones are partly lost; checked studies trace under half to an unresolved V gene and leave the rest unexplained. This sample comprises approximately 2.4 million clones, 90% to 96% of them detected only once. The ten biggest clones cover less than 0.15% of the sample. The specimen sequenced was naive CD4+ T cells sorted from blood. The sample's cell subset or site label, decoded: CD45RA+ positively selected. All receptors derive from a man aged 18 to 29 in good health.

The chain uses TRBV5-1 and TRBJ2-7; D possibly matches TRBD1 or TRBD2 (5 bases each). Germline CDR1 and CDR2: SGHRS and YFSETQ. V was clipped by 4 bases and J by 1 base, with 15 bases between them. There are 15 residues in the CDR3. CDR3 nucleotide sequence: TGCGCCAGCAGCCCCCGGGACCCTTTATCCTACGAGCAGTACTTC. Residues: CASSPRDPLSYEQYF.

Of note for this clone: The sample holds other DNA sequences that translate to the same CDR3. The chain recombines TRBV6-5 with TRBJ1-2; weak D call: TRBD1 (5 bases). The V end was cut by 4 bases, the J end by 1 base, with 7 bases between. Germline V gene sequence: CDR1 MNHEY, CDR2 SVGAGI. The CDR3 has 13 amino acids. The DNA of the CDR3 is TGTGCCAGCAGTTCAGGGTATAACTATGGCTACACCTTC. Translation gives CASSSGYNYGYTF.

The chain couples TRBV7-9 to TRBJ1-6, with D possibly TRBD1 on 6 matching bases. This CDR3 region has 17 residues. Germline CDR1 reads SEHNR; CDR2 reads FQNEAQ (reference sequence). V was pared by 0 bases and J by 0 bases, with 9 bases between. CDR3 coding DNA: TGTGCCAGCAGCTTAGCCGGACAGTACTCCTATAATTCACCCCTCCACTTT. It yields the protein CASSLAGQYSYNSPLHF.

Only one count was recorded for this clone. V is TRBV5-6 and J is TRBJ1-2, with D possibly TRBD1 on 5 matching bases. The CDR3 has 13 amino acids. The germline V gene encodes CDR1 SGHDT and CDR2 YYEEEE. V was trimmed by 2 bases and J by 8 bases, leaving 13 bases between them. The CDR3 DNA reads as TGTGCCAGCAGCTTTCAAGGGGCTCGCGGCTACACCTTC. Its protein product is CASSFQGARGYTF.

The chain is built from TRBV4-3 and TRBJ2-1; unclear D gene. V was cut by 3 bases and J by 5 bases, with 8 bases left in between. The CDR3 sequence is 13 residues long. The V gene's germline CDR1 is LGHNA and CDR2 YSLEER. CDR3 in DNA: TGCGCCAGCAGCCACAAAATCAACAATGAGCAGTTCTTC. Protein sequence: CASSHKINNEQFF.

A remark on this clone: This specimen includes other DNA sequences encoding the same CDR3. The chain recombines TRBV29-1 with TRBJ1-2, with TRBD1 matching 10 bases. J gave up 4 bases and V 7 bases, and 3 bases lay outside the gene matches. Germline CDR1 and CDR2: SQVTM and ANQGSEA. CDR3 length: 12 amino acids. The CDR3 bases are TGCAGCGGTAGGACAGGGGGCTATGGCTACACCTTC. Its protein is CSGRTGGYGYTF.

V gene TRBV18 combines with J gene TRBJ2-7, with D possibly matching TRBD1 (6 bases). Germline lookup yields CDR1 KGHSH and CDR2 LQKENI. The CDR3 runs to 15 residues. Trimming shortened V by 0 bases and J by 2 bases, and 11 bases separated the two germline ends. CDR3 loop: CASSPPTGMTYEQYF. The CDR3 nucleotides read TGTGCCAGCTCACCACCGACAGGAATGACCTACGAGCAGTACTTC.

The J gene is TRBJ2-4, the V gene TRBV21-1; TRBD2 reflects the table's D call only, with no check against the DNA. TRBV21-1 is assigned pseudogene status. The CDR3 is 11 amino acids. As DNA, the CDR3 is TGTGCCAGCAATATAAAAAACATTCAGTACTTC. Protein product: CASNIKNIQYF.

This clone was detected only once. The chain is built from TRBV6-1 and TRBJ2-2; 7 positions match TRBD1. CDR1 is MNHNS, CDR2 SASEGT, per germline. V gave up 7 bases and J gave up 5 bases; unmatched junction bases: 7. The CDR3 sequence is 14 residues long. The CDR3 sequence is CASNQGERTGELFF. CDR3 in DNA: TGTGCCAGCAATCAGGGGGAAAGGACCGGGGAGCTGTTTTTT.

The chain links TRBV28 to TRBJ1-1; TRBD1 aligns across 9 bases. V dropped 5 bases and J dropped 1; count of bases not matched to a gene: 5. CDR1 and CDR2 from the germline V gene are MDHEN and SYDVKM. The CDR3 is made up of 15 amino acids. Here the CDR3 DNA reads TGTGCCAGCAGTATCACGGGACAGGGGAACACTGAAGCTTTCTTT. It is translated as CASSITGQGNTEAFF.

This chain joins TRBV6-5 and TRBJ2-7, with TRBD1 as a possible D gene (5 bases). The CDR3 consists of 14 residues. Germline CDR1 and CDR2: MNHEY and SVGAGI. V shed 6 bases and J shed 6 bases, with 18 bases lying between them. CDR3 DNA sequence: TGTGCCAGCAGCCCAGGGTCTTTCTCGGGCGAGCAGTACTTC. It is translated as CASSPGSFSGEQYF.

This chain uses TRBV6-5 with TRBJ2-5; D gene uncertain. Trimming removed 8 bases at V and 2 bases at J, with 12 bases between. Looked up from germline, CDR1 is MNHEY and CDR2 is SVGAGI. The CDR3 contains 13 residues. The CDR3 here is CASLGPAQETQYF. The DNA for the CDR3 is TGTGCCAGCTTAGGGCCCGCTCAAGAGACCCAGTACTTC.

About this clone: At the DNA level, this CDR3 is encoded by other sequences in the same sample as well. The rearrangement uses TRBV28 and TRBJ1-2; D is unresolved. Trimming left V 2 bases short and J 4 bases short, with 2 bases between. CDR3 length: 11 amino acids. Germline CDR1 is MDHEN and CDR2 is SYDVKM. In DNA, the CDR3 is TGTGCCAGCAGTTTAGCCTATGGCTACACCTTC. It yields the protein CASSLAYGYTF.